A single sample gave rise to the 14 T cell receptor beta chains below, sequenced in a study of cytomegalovirus exposure and HLA in healthy donors. PCR involved 60 Vbeta and 13 Jbeta primers. Only in-frame clones appear in the TCRdb table, and some are missing; sequencing was by immunoSEQ multiplex PCR. The sample carries 150,000 to 200,000 clones, roughly four fifths recorded once. The sample was PBMCs. These receptors were collected from a man aged 45 to 65 in good health and CMV-seronegative.

The J gene is TRBJ2-7, the V gene TRBV28; 7 nucleotides match TRBD1. This CDR3 region has 14 residues. Germline lookup yields CDR1 MDHEN and CDR2 SYDVKM. J was trimmed by 4 bases and V by 3 bases; bases with no gene match: 6. CDR3: CASSLSRGRYEQYF. The DNA for the CDR3 is TGTGCCAGCAGTTTGAGCAGGGGGAGATACGAGCAGTACTTC.

The V and J genes are TRBV30 and TRBJ2-1, with TRBD2 matching over 15 bases. Germline V CDR1 and CDR2: GTSNPN, SVGIG (reference sequence). Trimming took 2 bases from V and 8 from J; bases not matched to a gene: 7. The CDR3 covers 16 residues. The CDR3 reads CAWSTGLAGGGHEQFF. Written as DNA, the CDR3 is TGTGCCTGGAGTACCGGACTAGCGGGAGGGGGGCATGAGCAGTTCTTC.

The chain combines TRBV28 with TRBJ1-2, with D uncertain. Looked up from germline, CDR1 is MDHEN and CDR2 is SYDVKM. CDR3 length equals 13 residues. The V end was cut by 6 bases, the J end by 1 base, with 9 bases between. The chain's CDR3 is CASRRLLNYGYTF. The CDR3, as DNA: TGTGCCAGCAGGCGTTTACTTAACTATGGCTACACCTTC.

The rearrangement links TRBV2 to TRBJ2-7, with 8 bases lining up with TRBD1. The germline CDR1 and CDR2 sequences are SNHLY and FYNNEI. The CDR3 length is 14 residues. Trimming took 5 bases from V and 3 from J; bases not matched to a gene: 6. The DNA of the CDR3 is TGTGCCAGCAGTACCGGGACAGGACACTACGAGCAGTACTTC. Translating it yields CASSTGTGHYEQYF.

V gene TRBV19 combines with J gene TRBJ1-5; D ambiguous. Trimming took off 3 bases at V and 0 bases at J, with 6 bases between the two ends. Germline V gives CDR1 LNHDA, CDR2 SQIVND (reference sequence). This CDR3 is built from 14 residues. The CDR3 bases are TGTGCCAGTAGTATTCAATCTAGCAATCAGCCCCAGCATTTT. As protein: CASSIQSSNQPQHF.

The V gene is TRBV29-1, the J gene TRBJ2-1; D is possibly TRBD1 (6 bases). The CDR3 loop spans 12 amino acids. The germline V and J ends were trimmed by 6 bases and 7 bases, with 13 bases remaining between them. CDR1 and CDR2 from the germline V gene are SQVTM and ANQGSEA. CDR3 nucleotides: TGCAGCGTCAGGGGCTACTTTAATGAGCAGTTCTTC. It translates to CSVRGYFNEQFF.

There are a few counts of this clone. The chain links TRBV19 to TRBJ1-4; D is unresolved. From germline, CDR1 is LNHDA and CDR2 SQIVND (reference sequence). The CDR3 loop spans 15 amino acids. V dropped 3 bases and J dropped 1 base, with 9 bases sitting between them. Written as DNA, the CDR3 is TGTGCCAGTAGTATCCCTGGCCGAACTAATGAAAAACTGTTTTTT. Amino acids: CASSIPGRTNEKLFF.

V and J are TRBV5-1 and TRBJ2-1, with D possibly being TRBD1 (6 bases). V lost 5 bases and J lost 3, with 12 bases in between. The length of the CDR3 is 14 residues. Germline V gene sequence: CDR1 SGHRS, CDR2 YFSETQ. The chain's CDR3 is CASSNGQNYNEQFF. Here the CDR3 DNA reads TGCGCCAGCAGTAATGGACAGAACTACAATGAGCAGTTCTTC.

The V gene is TRBV7-9, the J gene TRBJ2-1; TRBD2 might be the D (6 bases). In germline, CDR1 is SEHNR, CDR2 FQNEAQ (reference sequence). The CDR3 loop spans 17 amino acids. The ends were cut back, 6 bases at V and 5 bases at J, with 23 bases in the middle. CDR3 residues: CASRHTTGRGLDNEQFF. The CDR3 nucleotides are TGTGCCAGCAGACACACCACGGGGCGGGGTTTGGACAATGAGCAGTTCTTC.

The CDR3 loop is CASSVLRGSGGTTDTQYF. The CDR3 DNA follows: TGTGCCAGCAGCGTCTTACGAGGTAGCGGGGGTACCACAGATACGCAGTATTTT. The chain links TRBV9 to TRBJ2-3; 9 nucleotides agree with TRBD2. The CDR3 extends over 18 amino acids. The germline CDR1 and CDR2 sequences are SGDLS and YYNGEE. V was pared by 2 bases and J by 2 bases, with 12 bases of the junction left unmatched. Variable domain in full (rest from reference TRBV9 and TRBJ2-3): DSGVTQTPKHLITATGQRVTLRCSPRSGDLSVYWYQQSLDQGLQFLIQYYNGEERAKGNILERFSAQQFPDLHSELNLSSLELGDSALYFCASSVLRGSGGTTDTQYFGPGTRLTVL.

The chain has TRBV5-1 and TRBJ1-5; D may be TRBD1 (5 bases). Trimming removed 4 bases from V and 7 bases from J, with 15 bases in between. The length of the CDR3 is 14 residues. The germline V gene has CDR1 SGHRS and CDR2 YFSETQ. The CDR3 is CASSPGGVNQPQHF. Written as DNA, the CDR3 is TGCGCCAGCAGCCCCGGAGGGGTAAACCAGCCCCAGCATTTT.

This chain connects TRBV5-6 to TRBJ1-4, with 10 bases identical to TRBD1. The germline CDR1 and CDR2 sequences are SGHDT and YYEEEE. The CDR3 sequence is 17 residues long. With 3 bases clipped from V and 8 bases from J, the junction kept 13 bases outside the gene matches. The CDR3 DNA sequence: TGTGCCAGCAGCTCGCACCCAGGGACAGGGGCCTGGGAAAAACTGTTTTTT. It yields the protein CASSSHPGTGAWEKLFF.

This CDR3 reads CASSFSGRARGTGELFF. In nucleotides, the CDR3 is TGCGCCAGCAGCTTTAGCGGGAGGGCCCGCGGCACCGGGGAGCTGTTTTTT. The chain is built from TRBV5-1 and TRBJ2-2; 11 bases are a match to TRBD2. CDR1 and CDR2 (germline): SGHRS, YFSETQ. V was pared by 2 bases and J by 4 bases, with 7 bases of the junction left unmatched. The CDR3 extends over 17 amino acids.

On this clone itself: A read error may account for a junction end that differs from germline. The chain recombines TRBV2 with TRBJ2-1, with TRBD2 identical over 10 bases. Germline-derived CDR1 and CDR2 are SNHLY and FYNNEI. This CDR3 has 11 amino acids. CDR3 amino acids: CASRLTSGRIF. In DNA, the CDR3 is TGTGCCAGCAGACTGACTAGCGGGCGAATCTTC.